The clone carrying this TCR beta chain was recorded a few times. The antigen remains unidentified. Time point in this sample: patch test 3, about 24 weeks after DPC sensitization. Treatment given: therapeutic diphenylcyclopropenone sensitization with weekly scalp DPC. Per the authors' pipeline: Samples had a median of about 96,000 TCRs, ranging about 20,000 to 700,000. TCRdb called the RACE reads again in MiXCR, with one record for every CDR3 protein. Clone size and V and J calls follow TCRdb, not the original study. The sample lists 150,000 to 200,000 distinct CDR3 sequences, about 25% occurring once. This record belongs to a study of human T cells and chemical hapten exposure. In the study overall: Upper-back patch tests with 0.01% DPC were read at 6 days.

Trimming removed 5 bases at V and 1 base at J, with 15 bases between. This CDR3 is 16 amino acids long. Germline values: CDR1 SEHNR, CDR2 FQNEAQ (reference sequence). Study results and limitations: Sensitizing to DPC left TCRs with a frequency above 1 in 1000 unaltered.

This TCR came from a woman aged 40 to 55 with alopecia areata. Some clones in this sample may be carry-over from other donors' samples. The sample was whole blood, taken in connection with sensitization to the hapten diphenylcyclopropenone (DPC). The rearrangement links TRBV7-9 to TRBJ1-5; a weak D match, TRBD1 (5 bases). CDR3 sequence: CASSQGVHGSNQPQHF. The CDR3 DNA is TGTGCCAGCAGCCAGGGAGTCCACGGGAGCAATCAGCCCCAGCATTTT.